This T cell receptor beta chain was recovered during a study of cytomegalovirus exposure and HLA in healthy donors. Study as a whole: The roughly 700 first-cohort repertoires shared a platform with the 130 or so validation repertoires, as reported in a later analysis.

General observations from the study: CMV antigen specificity of three CMV-associated chains was confirmed in vitro. Rare TCR sequences predominated, though certain public TCRs were found in many donors. A list of approximately 160 TCR beta chains associated with cytomegalovirus was given.

Germline assignment: CDR1 GTSNPN and CDR2 SVGIG (reference sequence). The CDR3 sequence is 13 residues long. Trimming stripped 5 bases from V and 5 bases from J, with 16 bases between. A word on this clone: The antigen remains unidentified.

Only in-frame clones appear in the TCRdb table, and some are missing; sequencing was by immunoSEQ multiplex PCR. The data show approximately 160,000 clones, around 81% seen once. The specimen sequenced was PBMCs. The chain links TRBV30 to TRBJ2-7; the D gene is possibly TRBD2 (6 bases). The TCR sequence derives from a young man in good health and CMV-seropositive. The CDR3 DNA follows: TGTGCCTGGGCGGGCGGGGCCCCCAACGAGCAGTACTTC. Translated, it gives CAWAGGAPNEQYF.